This entry is about one T cell receptor (beta chain). The PCR had 60 Vbeta and 13 Jbeta primers. Data came from immunoSEQ multiplex PCR; TCRdb stores just in-frame clones and leaves some out. Among approximately 260,000 clones listed, almost 85% were seen once. V dropped 1 base and J dropped 0 bases, with 5 bases sitting between them. CDR1 is SNHLY, CDR2 FYNNEI, per germline. The CDR3 runs to 14 residues. The data derive from a study of cytomegalovirus exposure and HLA in healthy donors. This TCR was sampled from a woman aged 40 to 50 in good health and CMV-seropositive. Sequencing input: PBMCs. This chain links TRBV2 with TRBJ2-3; D is undetermined. The CDR3 here is CASSEVSSTDTQYF. In DNA form, the CDR3 reads TGTGCCAGCAGTGAAGTATCTAGCACAGATACGCAGTATTTT. The whole variable domain, remainder taken from reference TRBV2 and TRBJ2-3, is EPEVTQTPSHQVTQMGQEVILRCVPISNHLYFYWYRQILGQKVEFLVSFYNNEISEKSEIFDDQFSVERPDGSNFTLKIRSTKLEDSAMYFCASSEVSSTDTQYFGPGTRLTVL.